The text below deals with one T cell receptor (beta chain). Its antigen is unidentified. Vbeta (60) and Jbeta (13) primers were used in the PCR. Profiling relied on immunoSEQ multiplex PCR, and the TCRdb table lists in-frame clones only, not all of them. The data show 90,000 to 110,000 clones, with just under 70% seen just once and roughly 5.3% held by the top ten. CDR1 SGHVS and CDR2 FNYEAQ come from the germline V gene. This CDR3 is built from 14 residues. The V end lost 3 bases, the J end lost 5 bases, and 12 bases lay between the germline ends. The source of the sample is a study of cytomegalovirus exposure and HLA in healthy donors. The study, taken as a whole, reports: Clonal expansion was found to be greater in HLA-associated TCR beta chains than in equally common others in a later analysis.

The chain combines TRBV7-6 with TRBJ2-3; the D gene is possibly TRBD1 (5 bases). Sequenced input: PBMCs. The receptor was isolated from a woman in her 70s in good health and CMV-seropositive. CDR3 bases: TGTGCCAGCAGCTTTGGGTCAGGGCAAGATACGCAGTATTTT. Its protein is CASSFGSGQDTQYF. Using reference TRBV7-6 and TRBJ2-3 for the parts outside the CDR3, the full variable domain is GAGVSQSPRYKVTKRGQDVALRCDPISGHVSLYWYRQALGQGPEFLTYFNYEAQQDKSGLPNDRFSAERPEGSISTLTIQRTEQRDSAMYRCASSFGSGQDTQYFGPGTRLTVL.